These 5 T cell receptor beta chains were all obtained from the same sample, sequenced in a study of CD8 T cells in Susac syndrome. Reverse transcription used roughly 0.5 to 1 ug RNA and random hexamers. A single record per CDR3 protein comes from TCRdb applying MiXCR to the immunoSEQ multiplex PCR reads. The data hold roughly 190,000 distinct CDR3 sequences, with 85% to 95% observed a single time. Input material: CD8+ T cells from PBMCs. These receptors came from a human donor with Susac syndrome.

The CDR3 DNA sequence: TGCGCCAGCAGCCTAGACCCAGCGGGAGAAAAGGGTGAGCAGTACTTC. Protein sequence: CASSLDPAGEKGEQYF. The chain links TRBV5-1 to TRBJ2-7; 8 nucleotides agree with TRBD2. J was trimmed by 7 bases and V by 4 bases; bases with no gene match: 16. The CDR3 spans 16 residues. Germline values: CDR1 SGHRS, CDR2 YFSETQ.

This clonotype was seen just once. The CDR3 bases are TGTGCCAGCAGTGACGTAGCGAGTGAGACCCAGTACTTC. Translated: CASSDVASETQYF. This chain connects TRBV25-1 to TRBJ2-5, with D possibly matching TRBD2 (5 bases). The CDR3 is 13 residues long. Germline loops: CDR1 MGHDK, CDR2 SYGVNS. Trimming left V 3 bases short and J 5 bases short, with 10 bases between.

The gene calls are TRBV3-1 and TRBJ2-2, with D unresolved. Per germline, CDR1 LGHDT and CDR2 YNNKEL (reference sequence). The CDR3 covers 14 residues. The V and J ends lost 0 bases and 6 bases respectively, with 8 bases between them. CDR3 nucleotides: TGTGCCAGCAGCCAAGATCAGCCTTCCGGGGAGCTGTTTTTT. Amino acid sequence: CASSQDQPSGELFF.

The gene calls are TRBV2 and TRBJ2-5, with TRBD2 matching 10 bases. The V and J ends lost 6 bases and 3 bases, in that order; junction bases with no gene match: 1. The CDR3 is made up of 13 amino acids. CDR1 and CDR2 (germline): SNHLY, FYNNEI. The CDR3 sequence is CASRLAGKETQYF. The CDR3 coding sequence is TGTGCCAGCAGACTAGCGGGGAAAGAGACCCAGTACTTC.

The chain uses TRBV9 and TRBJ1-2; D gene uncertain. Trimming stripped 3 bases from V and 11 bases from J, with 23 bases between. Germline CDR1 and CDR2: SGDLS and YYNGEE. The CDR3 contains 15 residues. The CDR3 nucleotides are TGTGCCAGCAGCGAACTCGGCCGTACCCCTTTTGGGTACACCTTC. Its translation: CASSELGRTPFGYTF.